This TCR beta chain was obtained from a study of cytomegalovirus exposure and HLA in healthy donors. Study as a whole: Both the approximately 130 validation repertoires and the roughly 620 first-cohort repertoires used the same platform, as reported by a later analysis.

As for this clone: Its antigen is as yet unknown.

The study, taken as a whole, reports: The listing of 150 or so TCR beta chains classed them as cytomegalovirus-associated. Cytomegalovirus status was reportedly diagnosed by the classifier with high specificity and sensitivity. Whilst most TCR sequences proved rare, a subset of public TCRs occurred across many donors.

Measured with immunoSEQ multiplex PCR; TCRdb has only the in-frame clones, and not every one. The sample yields about 120,000 clones, roughly 95% seen once. This CDR3 comprises 14 residues. V dropped 3 bases and J dropped 2; count of bases not matched to a gene: 4. Germline lookup yields CDR1 SGHTA and CDR2 FQGNSA. The rearrangement links TRBV7-2 to TRBJ2-7; the match to TRBD1 covers 7 bases. Material: PBMCs. This sequence originates from a man younger than 35 in good health and CMV-seronegative. CDR3 in amino acids: CASSFWQGAYEQYF. CDR3 nucleotide sequence: TGTGCCAGCAGCTTCTGGCAGGGGGCCTACGAGCAGTACTTC. Looking up the rest from reference TRBV7-2 and TRBJ2-7 gives the full variable domain: GAGVSQSPSNKVTEKGKDVELRCDPISGHTALYWYRQSLGQGLEFLIYFQGNSAPDKSGLPSDRFSAERTGGSVSTLTIQRTQQEDSAVYLCASSFWQGAYEQYFGPGTRLTVT.